Following are 24 T cell receptor beta chains from one sample sequenced in a study of T cells in Graves' hyperthyroidism and ophthalmopathy. The source material, RNA transcripts, was used to amplify TCR beta CDR3 regions. TCR CDR3 underwent first-round RT-PCR with the HTBI primer set. From the multiplex PCR reads, TCRdb called clonotypes with MiXCR, one entry per CDR3 protein. The profile covers almost 35,000 distinct CDR3 sequences, with 52% appearing a single time and under 30% taken by the ten largest. The sequenced material came from blood. The receptor set was obtained from a woman aged 40-49 years with Graves' ophthalmopathy.

There are many counts of this clonotype. V is TRBV4-1 and J is TRBJ1-2; D might be TRBD1 (6 bases). Trimming left V 2 bases short and J 2 bases short, with 12 bases between. Germline values: CDR1 MGHRA, CDR2 YSYEKL. This CDR3 is 15 amino acids long. CDR3 nucleotides: TGCGCCAGCAGCCAACAGTACAGGGAAAACTATGGCTACACCTTC. It translates to CASSQQYRENYGYTF.

J is TRBJ2-5 and V is TRBV7-7, with TRBD1 matching 9 bases. This CDR3 has 13 residues. Per germline, CDR1 SSHAT and CDR2 FNYEAQ (reference sequence). J was trimmed by 13 bases and V by 3 bases; bases with no gene match: 9. CDR3 protein: CASSLDRGEKLYF. The CDR3 DNA reads as TGTGCCAGCAGCTTGGACAGGGGTGAAAAACTGTACTTC.

This clonotype qualifies as medium-sized. The J gene is TRBJ2-7, the V gene TRBV5-1, with D hard to call. V gave up 10 bases and J gave up 4 bases, with 12 bases separating them. The germline V gene encodes CDR1 SGHRS and CDR2 YFSETQ. The CDR3 runs to 11 residues. The CDR3 DNA follows: TGCGCCGAAACCCCTATATACGAGCAGTACTTC. Translating it yields CAETPIYEQYF.

Remarks on this clonotype: Since the CDR3 does not end with the conserved phenylalanine or tryptophan, this likely comes from a read error. The genes are TRBV7-3 and TRBJ2-5; 7 positions agree with TRBD1. Germline V gene sequence: CDR1 SGHTA, CDR2 FQGTGA. V trimming: 11 bases; J trimming: 5 bases; junction bases outside the gene matches: 20. The CDR3 is 16 amino acids. The CDR3 sequence: CACFRGRPVCEETQYC. The CDR3 region has the DNA TGTGCCTGCTTTAGGGGGCGGCCCGTATGTGAGGAGACCCAGTACTGC.

The chain links TRBV7-9 to TRBJ2-5, with D perhaps matching TRBD1 (6 bases). The CDR3 is made up of 17 amino acids. CDR1 is SEHNR, CDR2 FQNEAQ, per germline (reference sequence). V shed 2 bases and J shed 9 bases, with 25 bases lying between them. The CDR3 reads CASSLRQGLGSNQPQYF. CDR3 bases: TGTGCCAGCAGCTTAAGGCAGGGGTTAGGGAGCAATCAGCCCCAGTACTTC.

Many counts were recorded for this clonotype. The chain combines TRBV10-3 with TRBJ2-5; D ambiguous. V lost 3 bases, J lost 4 bases, and 9 bases lay in between. The CDR3 length is 13 residues. Germline assignment: CDR1 ENHRY and CDR2 SYGVKD. This CDR3 reads CAISEWETETQYF. The CDR3 nucleotides read TGTGCCATCAGTGAATGGGAAACAGAGACCCAGTACTTC.

The chain combines TRBV2 with TRBJ2-5; D gene unclear. The length of the CDR3 is 13 residues. In germline, CDR1 is SNHLY, CDR2 FYNNEI. The V end lost 6 bases, the J end lost 9 bases, and 17 bases lay between the germline ends. Written as DNA, the CDR3 is TGTGCCAGCAGGGACGGCTTCAATCAGCCCCAGTACTTC. Translated, it gives CASRDGFNQPQYF.

The chain recombines TRBV6-2 or TRBV6-3 with TRBJ1-2; D is undetermined. V lost 2 bases to trimming and J lost 4 bases, with 8 bases between them. Germline V gives CDR1 MNHEY, CDR2 SVGEGT. CDR3 length equals 13 residues. CDR3 in DNA: TGTGCCAGCAGTTACGACTCAGCCTATGGCTACACCTTC. Its protein is CASSYDSAYGYTF.

This clonotype was seen repeatedly, ten times or more. The CDR3 protein is CSAHSGGSYEQYF. The CDR3 DNA reads as TGCAGTGCCCATAGCGGGGGCTCCTACGAGCAGTACTTC. The rearrangement uses TRBV20-1 and TRBJ2-7; 9 bases line up with TRBD2. Trimming at V came to 6 bases and at J to 0 bases, leaving 3 bases not matched to a gene. Germline CDR1 DFQATT, CDR2 SNEGSKA (reference sequence). The CDR3 runs to 13 residues.

This clonotype has only one observation. Written as DNA, the CDR3 is TGTGCCAGTGGGGACAGGAACCAAGAGACCCAGTACTTC. Encoded protein: CASGDRNQETQYF. The chain employs TRBV19 and TRBJ2-5; 8 positions agree with TRBD1. Germline lookup yields CDR1 LNHDA and CDR2 SQIVND (reference sequence). This CDR3 is 13 amino acids long. Unmatched junction bases numbered 2, after V lost 8 bases and J lost 0 bases.

This clonotype was seen ten or more times. This chain joins TRBV12-5 and TRBJ2-7, with D possibly matching TRBD2 (5 bases). This CDR3 has 13 amino acids. Trimming took 3 bases from V and 10 from J, leaving 16 bases between them. Germline-derived CDR1 and CDR2 are LGHNT and FRNRAP. The CDR3 sequence is CASGFWTSGGQYF. CDR3 nucleotides: TGTGCTAGTGGTTTCTGGACTTCGGGCGGACAGTACTTC.

The sample holds many counts of this clonotype. V gene TRBV16 combines with J gene TRBJ2-7; TRBD1 aligns across 7 bases. After removal of 0 bases from V and 9 bases from J, the junction contained 5 bases not matched to a gene. This CDR3 is 13 amino acids long. CDR1 is KGHSY and CDR2 is FQNENV in the germline V gene. Here the CDR3 DNA reads TGTGCCAGCAGCCAATCGAACCCAGGGGGGCAGTACTTC. As protein: CASSQSNPGGQYF.

This chain uses TRBV2 with TRBJ2-3; D unclear. V was pared by 8 bases and J by 2 bases, with 14 bases between. From germline, CDR1 is SNHLY and CDR2 FYNNEI. CDR3 size: 14 residues. In nucleotides, the CDR3 is TGTGCCAGCCTCTGGCTCATCCTCACAGATACGCAGTATTTT. Translated, it gives CASLWLILTDTQYF.

Details on this clonotype: The CDR3 end shows no conserved phenylalanine or tryptophan, and so a read error is likely. The V call is TRBV7-9, the J call TRBJ1-1, with a tentative D call TRBD1 (6 bases). The germline gives CDR1 SEHNR, CDR2 FQNEAQ (reference sequence). The CDR3 covers 14 residues. The chain's CDR3 is CVSSLGGMNTEAFL. CDR3 DNA: TGTGTCAGCAGCTTAGGGGGGATGAACACTGAAGCTTTCTTA.

The V call is TRBV2, the J call TRBJ2-7, with D perhaps TRBD1 or TRBD2 (5 bases each). This CDR3 region has 15 residues. Germline CDR1 SNHLY, CDR2 FYNNEI. Deletions cut 4 bases from V and 5 bases from J, with 18 bases between. Here the CDR3 DNA reads TGTGCCAGCAGTGTAACGGGGACGGGGTCGCACGAGCAGTACTTC. It codes for CASSVTGTGSHEQYF.

This clonotype is medium-sized (0.01 to 0.1%) by share. The gene calls are TRBV20-1 and TRBJ2-7; D gene ambiguous. CDR3 size: 10 residues. In germline, CDR1 is DFQATT, CDR2 SNEGSKA (reference sequence). Trimming shortened V by 3 bases and J by 6 bases, and 6 bases separated the two germline ends. The CDR3 bases are TGCAGTGCTAGTAATATCGAGCAGTACTTC. Residues: CSASNIEQYF.

The table lists this clonotype with many counts. The V gene is TRBV10-1, the J gene TRBJ2-2; no reliable D call. The germline CDR1 and CDR2 sequences are WNHNN and SYGVQD (reference sequence). This CDR3 comprises 15 residues. Trimming cost V 5 bases and J 5 bases, with 15 bases left between them. CDR3 sequence reads: CASSPAGPGTGELFF. The CDR3 DNA is TGCGCCAGCAGTCCCGCCGGCCCTGGGACCGGGGAGCTGTTTTTT.

This clonotype was seen ten or more times. This CDR3 is CASSPGRGQPQHF. The CDR3 region has the DNA TGTGCCAGCAGTCCAGGGCGTGGGCAGCCCCAGCATTTT. V gene TRBV27 combines with J gene TRBJ1-5; tentative D call: TRBD1 (5 bases). V was pared by 5 bases and J by 7 bases, with 12 bases between. The CDR3 loop spans 13 amino acids. Germline V gene data show CDR1 as MNHEY and CDR2 as SMNVEV (reference sequence).

The chain uses TRBV29-1 and TRBJ2-7; tentative D call: TRBD2 (6 bases). The CDR3 sequence is 14 residues long. Germline CDR1 SQVTM, CDR2 ANQGSEA. The V and J ends lost 8 bases and 2 bases respectively, with 19 bases between them. CDR3 bases: TGCAGCAGTTGGGACTTCCCAGGCGCCTACGAGCAGTACTTC. Translated: CSSWDFPGAYEQYF.

CDR3 coding DNA: TGTGCCAGCAGCTTACGGGCCGGGACAGGGAGTAGGGAGACCCAGTACTTC. Its protein is CASSLRAGTGSRETQYF. This chain joins TRBV7-8 and TRBJ2-5; TRBD1 matches at 9 bases. The CDR3 spans 17 residues. Germline V gene data show CDR1 as SGHVS and CDR2 as FQNEAQ. J lost 5 bases, V lost 2 bases, and 12 bases had no gene match.

The V gene is TRBV19, the J gene TRBJ2-3, with 8 bases fitting TRBD2. The CDR3 has 13 amino acids. The trim removed 6 bases at V and 10 bases at J, leaving 9 bases unmatched. From germline, CDR1 is LNHDA and CDR2 SQIVND (reference sequence). CDR3 DNA: TGTGCCAGTAGAAACAGCGGGAGTGATCCGCAGTATTTT. Amino acids: CASRNSGSDPQYF.

The sample holds many counts of this clonotype. For the CDR3, the DNA is TGCGCCAGCAGCTTGGGCTCCGGGACAGGGGGATCCCTAGCCGGGAATGAGCAGTTCTTC. It translates to CASSLGSGTGGSLAGNEQFF. This chain joins TRBV5-1 and TRBJ2-1; 11 positions agree with TRBD1. The germline gives CDR1 SGHRS, CDR2 YFSETQ. The CDR3 length is 20 residues. V shed 0 bases, J shed 7 bases, and the junction held 18 bases outside the gene matches.

The CDR3 nucleotides read TGTGCCACCAGGATCGACACTGAAGCTTTCTTT. Protein: CATRIDTEAFF. The chain links TRBV24-1 to TRBJ1-1; D is undetermined. CDR1 is KGHDR and CDR2 is SFDVKD in the germline V gene. This CDR3 contains 11 residues. V gave up 7 bases and J gave up 3 bases, with 5 bases separating them.

The chain combines TRBV7-2 with TRBJ1-1; 7 positions agree with TRBD1. Germline-derived CDR1 and CDR2 are SGHTA and FQGNSA. The trim removed 4 bases at V and 4 bases at J, leaving 6 bases unmatched. This CDR3 has 14 amino acids. The CDR3 region is CASSYVQGGTEAFF. The CDR3 coding sequence is TGTGCCAGCAGCTACGTTCAGGGGGGCACTGAAGCTTTCTTT.